This entry is about one T cell receptor (beta chain). Antigen unknown. Germline CDR1 and CDR2: LNHDA and SQIVND (reference sequence). The trim removed 5 bases at V and 6 bases at J, leaving 6 bases unmatched. The CDR3 is made up of 14 amino acids. These data belong to a study of long-term antiretroviral therapy in people with HIV. Findings of the study overall: An increase in diversity followed ART, yet levels stayed below transplant donor controls. Pre-ART-expanded clones dominated the repertoire at all time points.

Every donor had one or more pre-ART and two or more post-ART PBMC samples. It was in the United States that all participants with HIV were treated. Survey level was the resolution at which the v3.0 immunoSEQ assay ran. Assay: immunoSEQ multiplex PCR; the TCRdb copy retains only in-frame clones and omits some. Among fewer than 35,000 clones listed, just under 80% were seen once. V and J are TRBV19 and TRBJ1-1; 10 positions agree with TRBD1. This receptor was taken from a woman in her forties or fifties with HIV. The input for sequencing was unsorted PBMCs, taken 3.1 years after starting antiretroviral therapy. The CDR3 loop reads CASSEDRGFAEAFF. CDR3 nucleotides: TGTGCCAGTAGTGAGGACAGGGGGTTCGCTGAAGCTTTCTTT.